The rows below give T cell receptor beta chains drawn from one sample of a study of CD8+ T cells in alopecia areata. Assay used: immunoSEQ multiplex PCR; TCRdb lists only in-frame clones, some missing. Found here are over 90,000 clones, about nine tenths of them singletons; the top ten hold 11%. Sequenced material: CD8+ T cells sorted from blood, taken between weeks 30 and 35, from a patient treated with tofacitinib. The receptors were sampled from a human donor with alopecia areata. CDR3s include the opening cysteine and the closing phenylalanine or tryptophan. The D gene is left open where the match is weak. Some rows have no size entry. The others give once, few or many, or a class for an expanded clone.

D	J	V	size	CDR3	DNA
.	TRBJ2-7	TRBV5-6	.	CASRPRTNSYEQYF	TGTGCCAGCAGACCGAGGACAAACTCCTACGAGCAGTACTTC
.	TRBJ1-1	TRBV7-9	.	CASSLERNTEAFF	TGTGCCAGCAGCTTAGAAAGGAACACTGAAGCTTTCTTT
.	TRBJ2-1	TRBV6-1	.	CASSEVGAYNEQFF	TGTGCCAGCAGTGAAGTAGGGGCCTACAATGAGCAGTTCTTC
.	TRBJ1-1	TRBV29-1	.	CSVEGNTEAFF	TGCAGCGTTGAGGGGAACACTGAAGCTTTCTTT
TRBD2	TRBJ2-2	TRBV29-1	.	CSVEGLAGVTGELFF	TGCAGCGTTGAGGGACTAGCGGGAGTTACCGGGGAGCTGTTTTTT
.	TRBJ1-1	TRBV19	.	CASSSRIAANTEAFF	TGTGCCAGTAGTTCCCGTATTGCGGCGAACACTGAAGCTTTCTTT
.	TRBJ1-1	TRBV4-1	.	CASSQGSGAEAFF	TGCGCCAGCAGCCAAGGTTCGGGGGCCGAAGCTTTCTTT
TRBD1	TRBJ1-1	TRBV9	.	CASSAGQVEAFF	TGTGCCAGCAGCGCGGGACAGGTTGAAGCTTTCTTT
.	TRBJ2-1	TRBV6-5	few	CASSYGRSSYNEQFF	TGTGCCAGCAGTTACGGGAGGAGCTCCTACAATGAGCAGTTCTTC
TRBD1	TRBJ2-2	TRBV5-4	.	CASSLGDRVIAGELFF	TGTGCCAGCAGCTTGGGGGACAGGGTTATCGCCGGGGAGCTGTTTTTT
.	TRBJ2-1	TRBV4-1	.	CASSQEVGSYSDEQFF	TGCGCCAGCAGCCAAGAAGTTGGTAGTTATTCGGATGAGCAGTTCTTC
.	TRBJ1-5	TRBV19	.	CASSIEGDNQPQHF	TGTGCCAGTAGTATAGAGGGCGACAATCAGCCCCAGCATTTT
TRBD1	TRBJ2-1	TRBV7-6	.	CASSPEGQGANEQFF	TGTGCCAGCAGCCCGGAAGGTCAGGGGGCCAATGAGCAGTTCTTC
.	TRBJ2-2	TRBV5-1	.	CASSLDQGPTGELFF	TGCGCCAGCAGCTTGGATCAGGGGCCCACCGGGGAGCTGTTTTTT
TRBD1	TRBJ2-1	TRBV2	.	CASSQTGGDEQFF	TGTGCCAGCAGCCAGACAGGGGGAGATGAGCAGTTCTTC
.	TRBJ1-1	TRBV5-4	.	CASTKRAGHLTYTEAFF	TGTGCCAGCACCAAACGGGCAGGACATTTAACTTACACTGAAGCTTTCTTT
.	TRBJ2-7	TRBV19	few	CASSIMGVGDEQYF	TGTGCCAGTAGTATCATGGGTGTAGGCGACGAGCAGTACTTC
.	TRBJ2-1	TRBV19	.	CASSIASGSNEQFF	TGTGCCAGTAGTATAGCGTCAGGGTCCAATGAGCAGTTCTTC
.	TRBJ1-1	TRBV18	.	CASSPGRTGPNTEAFF	TGTGCCAGCTCACCGGGTCGGACGGGCCCGAACACTGAAGCTTTCTTT
.	TRBJ2-2	TRBV6-6	.	CASSYSRGASTGELFF	TGTGCCAGCAGTTACTCCAGGGGGGCGTCCACCGGGGAGCTGTTTTTT
.	TRBJ2-1	TRBV12-5	.	CASAPSPRWNEQFF	TGTGCTAGTGCCCCGTCTCCCCGATGGAATGAGCAGTTCTTC
.	TRBJ2-1	TRBV9	.	CASSVDYNEQFF	TGTGCCAGCAGCGTAGACTACAATGAGCAGTTCTTC
.	TRBJ2-1	TRBV5-1	.	CASSQGQANINNEQFF	TGCGCCAGCAGCCAAGGACAAGCGAACATAAACAATGAGCAGTTCTTC
.	TRBJ1-1	TRBV19	few	CASSNGGPTEAFF	TGTGCCAGTAGTAACGGGGGACCCACTGAAGCTTTCTTT
.	TRBJ2-7	TRBV10-3	once	CAISAGSSYEQYF	TGTGCCATCTCCGCCGGCAGCTCCTACGAGCAGTACTTC
.	TRBJ1-2	TRBV5-6	.	CASSPTPGSGYTF	TGTGCCAGTAGCCCAACCCCGGGTTCGGGCTACACCTTC
TRBD2	TRBJ2-1	TRBV7-8	.	CASSLALSAGGPGNEQFF	TGTGCCAGCAGCTTAGCTCTCAGCGCGGGGGGGCCGGGCAATGAGCAGTTCTTC
.	TRBJ1-2	TRBV9	once	CASSARDGYTF	TGTGCCAGCAGCGCCAGGGATGGCTACACCTTC
.	TRBJ2-2	TRBV7-8	few	CAKQTGNTGELFF	TGTGCCAAGCAGACGGGGAACACCGGGGAGCTGTTTTTT
.	TRBJ1-1	TRBV10-2	.	CASSEQSENTEAFF	TGCGCCAGCAGTGAGCAGTCAGAGAACACTGAAGCTTTCTTT
TRBD1	TRBJ2-7	TRBV15	.	CATSNRDSSYEQYF	TGTGCCACCAGCAACAGGGACAGCTCCTACGAGCAGTACTTC
.	TRBJ2-2	TRBV7-2	.	CASSLGAGAGELFF	TGTGCCAGCAGCTTAGGTGCGGGCGCCGGGGAGCTGTTTTTT
.	TRBJ2-7	TRBV5-4	.	CASSFEGHSEQYF	TGTGCCAGCAGCTTTGAGGGGCACTCCGAGCAGTACTTC
TRBD1	TRBJ2-3	TRBV9	.	CASSVGGGELRTDTQYF	TGTGCCAGCAGCGTAGGAGGGGGCGAGCTGCGCACAGATACGCAGTATTTT
TRBD1	TRBJ2-7	TRBV2	.	CASSTDRVNEQYF	TGTGCCAGCAGTACGGACAGGGTAAACGAGCAGTACTTC
.	TRBJ2-3	TRBV9	.	CASSGRTSTDTQYF	TGTGCCAGCAGCGGTCGGACTAGCACAGATACGCAGTATTTT
.	TRBJ2-7	TRBV25-1	.	CASSAGGTYEQYF	TGTGCCAGCAGCGCAGGGGGGACCTACGAGCAGTACTTC
TRBD2	TRBJ2-3	TRBV6-1	.	CASRAGLAGTDTQYF	TGTGCCAGCAGGGCGGGACTAGCAGGCACAGATACGCAGTATTTT
.	TRBJ2-7	TRBV27	few	CASSLSGTRFEQYF	TGTGCCAGCAGTTTATCCGGGACACGGTTCGAGCAGTACTTC
TRBD1	TRBJ2-1	TRBV20-1	.	CSAGQGAPFF	TGCAGTGCGGGACAGGGGGCACCGTTCTTC
TRBD1	TRBJ2-7	TRBV6-5	few	CASSYAMTGKEQYF	TGTGCCAGCAGTTACGCGATGACAGGGAAAGAGCAGTACTTC
.	TRBJ2-7	TRBV27	.	CASSLSGLHEQYF	TGTGCCAGCAGTTTATCGGGACTGCACGAGCAGTACTTC
TRBD2	TRBJ2-7	TRBV30	.	CAWSVRGLAGGPFYEQYF	TGTGCCTGGAGTGTTCGGGGACTAGCGGGAGGGCCCTTCTACGAGCAGTACTTC
.	TRBJ2-7	TRBV18	.	CASSPGQDTIYEQYF	TGTGCCAGCTCACCTGGGCAGGATACTATCTACGAGCAGTACTTC
.	TRBJ2-3	TRBV29-1	.	CSVYGISTDTQYF	TGCAGCGTTTACGGAATCAGCACAGATACGCAGTATTTT
.	TRBJ2-7	TRBV2	.	CASSERAAVNYEQYF	TGTGCCAGCAGTGAGAGGGCGGCTGTTAACTACGAGCAGTACTTC
.	TRBJ2-7	TRBV5-6	.	CASSLTPAGSTYEQYF	TGTGCCAGCAGCTTGACCCCGGCAGGATCGACGTACGAGCAGTACTTC
TRBD1	TRBJ2-1	TRBV4-1	.	CASSRSGTGLNEQFF	TGCGCCAGCAGCCGCTCCGGGACAGGGCTCAATGAGCAGTTCTTC
TRBD1	TRBJ2-7	TRBV5-1	.	CASSLEVGTGRSYEQYF	TGCGCCAGCAGCTTGGAAGTAGGGACAGGGAGATCCTACGAGCAGTACTTC
.	TRBJ1-5	TRBV4-2	.	CASSQERGSNQPQHF	TGTGCCAGCAGCCAAGAAAGGGGCAGCAATCAGCCCCAGCATTTT
.	TRBJ2-7	TRBV7-9	.	CASSPPQRSYEQYF	TGTGCCAGCAGCCCCCCGCAACGCTCCTACGAGCAGTACTTC